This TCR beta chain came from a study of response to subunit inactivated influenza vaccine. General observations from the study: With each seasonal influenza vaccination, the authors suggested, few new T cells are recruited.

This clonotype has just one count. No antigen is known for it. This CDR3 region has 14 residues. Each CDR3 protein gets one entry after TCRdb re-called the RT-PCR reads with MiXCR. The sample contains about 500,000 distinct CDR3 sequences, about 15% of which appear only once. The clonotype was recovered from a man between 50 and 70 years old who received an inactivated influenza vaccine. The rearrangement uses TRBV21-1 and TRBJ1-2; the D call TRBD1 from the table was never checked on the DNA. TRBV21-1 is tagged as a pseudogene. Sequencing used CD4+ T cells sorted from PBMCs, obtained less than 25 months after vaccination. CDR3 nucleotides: TGTGCCAGCGGACCATGTGGGGGGGCGGGTGGCTACACCTTC. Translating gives CASGPCGGAGGYTF.